A selection of T cell receptor beta chains follows, all from one sample in a study of cytomegalovirus exposure and HLA in healthy donors. Sequenced by immunoSEQ multiplex PCR; TCRdb stores in-frame clones only, minus some. This table holds about 150,000 clones, just over 90% found once. Sequencing input: PBMCs. The receptors were sampled from a man younger than 35 in good health and CMV-seronegative. The CDR3 runs from the conserved cysteine through the conserved F or W.

V gene,CDR3 protein
TRBV27,CASSHPPGTANQPQHF
TRBV18,CASSLLAASYNEQFF
TRBV11-3,CASSYLLDRGTDTQYF
TRBV7-2,CASSFQGARHTQYF
TRBV18,CASSHRDSNTEAFF
TRBV7-6,CASSFTGTETQYF
TRBV6-5,CASSSNRNGYTF
TRBV7-4,CASSLSPSDGYTF
TRBV19,CASFGGATNEKLFF
TRBV27,CASSGGAWGYTF
TRBV7-2,CASSHYWASGSTDTQYF
TRBV18,CASSPPNQETQYF
TRBV27,CASSLLAGRNTGELFF
TRBV25-1,CASTGTGVGGYTF
TRBV7-9,CASSSDRLNEKLFF
TRBV9,CASSRTGAGQPQHF
TRBV7-9,CASSTSTDSYEQYF
TRBV6-5,CASSYTAGGIADTQYF
TRBV6-5,CASSYVQGAVQDTQYF
TRBV5-1,CASSLRTPLGETQYF
TRBV2,CASRTVYGYTF
TRBV7-2,CASSSYRDSNTGELFF
TRBV19,CASRQGVKAFF
TRBV18,CASSPPNRESYNEQFF
TRBV5-1,CASSFGTGEETQYF
TRBV11-2,CASSPPPGPGGGYTF
TRBV5-1,CASSSTSGSLNEQFF
TRBV13,CASSSRSPRSPHSGNEQFF
TRBV27,CASSPQYTETQYF
TRBV18,CASSPNRAGASTDTQYF
TRBV9,CASSRGPGADSPLHF
TRBV7-3,CASSSQPGGQETQYF
TRBV18,CASSPGDRGLETQYF
TRBV29-1,CSASRETQYF
TRBV27,CASSLSRAGTAYEQYF
TRBV4-1,CASSQAIGGKPLHF
TRBV2,CATTSGGLGEQFF
TRBV5-1,CASSPVASGTPTGELFF
TRBV19,CASSIGSLTGELFF
TRBV18,CASSPGGTGSGYGYTF
TRBV18,CASSPRTGGSSGANVLTF
TRBV27,CASRPGNGEKLFF
TRBV19,CASSIQGGAQREQYF
TRBV2,CASSPVGGHDQPQHF
TRBV30,CAWSPGLNQPQHF
TRBV9,CASSPGHPSVDTQYF
TRBV7-2,CASSTDRLLTEAFF
TRBV6-5,CASSYGAGGLNEQFF
TRBV9,CASSRTGRSYEQYF
TRBV6-5,CASHPSSGRGAEQFF
TRBV29-1,CSVGTGREYGYTF
TRBV11-2,CASSLNRQGALSGELFF
TRBV15,CATSRDIGTGTGAYEQYF